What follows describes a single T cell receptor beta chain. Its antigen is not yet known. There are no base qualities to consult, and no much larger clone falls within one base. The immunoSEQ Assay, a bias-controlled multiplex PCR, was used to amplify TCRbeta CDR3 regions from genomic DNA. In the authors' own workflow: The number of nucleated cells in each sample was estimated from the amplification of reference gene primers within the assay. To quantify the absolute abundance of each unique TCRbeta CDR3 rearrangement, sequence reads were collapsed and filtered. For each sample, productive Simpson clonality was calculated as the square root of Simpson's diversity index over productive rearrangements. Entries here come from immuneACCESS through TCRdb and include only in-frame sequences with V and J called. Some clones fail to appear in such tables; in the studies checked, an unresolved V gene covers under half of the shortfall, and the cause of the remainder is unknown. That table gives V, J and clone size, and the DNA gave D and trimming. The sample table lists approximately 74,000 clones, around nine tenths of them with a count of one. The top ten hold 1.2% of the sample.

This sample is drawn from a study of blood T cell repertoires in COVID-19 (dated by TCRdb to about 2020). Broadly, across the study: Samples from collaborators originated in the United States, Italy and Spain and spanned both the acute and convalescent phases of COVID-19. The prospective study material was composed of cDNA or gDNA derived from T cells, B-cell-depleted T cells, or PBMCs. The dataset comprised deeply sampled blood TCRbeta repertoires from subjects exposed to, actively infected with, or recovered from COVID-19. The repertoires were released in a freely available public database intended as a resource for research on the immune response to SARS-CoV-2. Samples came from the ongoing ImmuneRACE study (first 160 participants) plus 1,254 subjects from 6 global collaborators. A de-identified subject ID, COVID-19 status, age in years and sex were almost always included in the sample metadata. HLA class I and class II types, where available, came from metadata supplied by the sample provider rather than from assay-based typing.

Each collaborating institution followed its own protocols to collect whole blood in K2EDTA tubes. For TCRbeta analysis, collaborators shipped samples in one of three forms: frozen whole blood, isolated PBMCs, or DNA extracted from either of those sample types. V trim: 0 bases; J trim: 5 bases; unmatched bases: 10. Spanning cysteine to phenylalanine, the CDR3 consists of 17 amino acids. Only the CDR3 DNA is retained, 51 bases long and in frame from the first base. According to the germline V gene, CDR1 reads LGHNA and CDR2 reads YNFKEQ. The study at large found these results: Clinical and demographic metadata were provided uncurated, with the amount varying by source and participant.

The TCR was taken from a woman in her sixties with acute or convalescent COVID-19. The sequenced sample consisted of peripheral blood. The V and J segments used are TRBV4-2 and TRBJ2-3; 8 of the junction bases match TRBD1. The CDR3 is CASSQETTQGAGDTQYF. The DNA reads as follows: TGTGCCAGCAGCCAAGAGACCACGCAGGGGGCGGGAGATACGCAGTATTTT.